These T cell receptor beta chains were read from a single sample in a study of T cell repertoires in cytomegalovirus infection. TCRdb itself ran the reads through MiXCR, one entry per CDR3 protein. The sample lists some 220,000 distinct CDR3 sequences, 6% to 8% occurring once. The sequencing sample was made of PBMCs. The receptors were gathered from a human donor in good health (CMV status not recorded). Some clones in this sample may be carry-over from other donors' samples. The CDR3 runs from the conserved cysteine through the conserved F or W. Each record gives: J gene, V gene, D gene, clone size, CDR3 DNA, CDR3 protein. The D gene is left open where the match is weak. The listing skips clone size in some rows; elsewhere it reads once, few, many or a size class.

>TRBJ2-7|TRBV7-2|TRBD1|many
TGTGCCAGCAGCTTCGGACAGGGGAGGGTCGACGAGCAGTACTTC
CASSFGQGRVDEQYF
>TRBJ2-7|TRBV6-2/TRBV6-3|TRBD2|many
TGTGCCAGCAGCTTCCCGGGACTAGCGGAAGGGGGGTACGAGCAGTACTTC
CASSFPGLAEGGYEQYF
>TRBJ2-7|TRBV11-2|TRBD1|many
TGTGCCAGCAGCGACGCCAGGGACAGGGGATGGTCCTACGAGCAGTACTTC
CASSDARDRGWSYEQYF
>TRBJ1-1|TRBV27|-|-
TGTGCCAGCAGTTTATCCTCAGTGAACACTGAAGCTTTCTTT
CASSLSSVNTEAFF
>TRBJ2-7|TRBV7-2|-|-
TGTGCCAGCCTAAGGTCATGTTCCTACGAGCAGTACTTC
CASLRSCSYEQYF
>TRBJ1-3|TRBV6-6|-|many
TGTGCCAGCAGCCCCGGTGGAACTGGAAACACCATATATTTT
CASSPGGTGNTIYF
>TRBJ2-2|TRBV19|-|many
TGTGCCAGTAGTATGGTAGCAACCACCGGGGAGCTGTTTTTT
CASSMVATTGELFF
>TRBJ2-2|TRBV14|-|few
TGTGCCAGCAGCAATCTCGAGGACACCGGGGAGCTGTTTTTT
CASSNLEDTGELFF
>TRBJ1-5|TRBV2|-|-
TGTGCCAGCAGTCCGACAGGACTCGGGCAGCCCCAGCATTTT
CASSPTGLGQPQHF
>TRBJ1-2|TRBV12-3/TRBV12-4|TRBD1|many
TGTGCCAGCAGTTCTACTTATCAGGGGGGTGGCTACACCTTC
CASSSTYQGGGYTF
>TRBJ2-3|TRBV20-1|-|many
TGCAGTGCCCGAAGGGCCTGGCAGGGGGGGGGAGATACGCAGTATTTT
CSARRAWQGGGDTQYF
>TRBJ2-1|TRBV28|TRBD1|-
TGTGCCAGCAGTTGGGGACAGGGGGCGCTTTTTGGCAATGAGCAGTTCTTC
CASSWGQGALFGNEQFF
>TRBJ2-7|TRBV7-2|-|many
TGTGCCAGCAGCTTAAGGGGGGAGTACTCCTACGAGCAGTACTTC
CASSLRGEYSYEQYF